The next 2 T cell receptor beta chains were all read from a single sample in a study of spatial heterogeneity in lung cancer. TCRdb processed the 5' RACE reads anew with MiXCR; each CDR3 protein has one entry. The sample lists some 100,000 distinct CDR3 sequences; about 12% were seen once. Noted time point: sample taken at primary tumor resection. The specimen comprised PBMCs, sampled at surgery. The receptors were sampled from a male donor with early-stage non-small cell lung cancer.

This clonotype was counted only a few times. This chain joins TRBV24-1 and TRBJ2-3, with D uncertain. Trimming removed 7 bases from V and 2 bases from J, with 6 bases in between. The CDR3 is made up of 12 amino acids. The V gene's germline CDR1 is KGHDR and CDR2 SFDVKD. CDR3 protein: CATRSNTDTQYF. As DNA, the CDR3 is TGTGCCACCAGATCCAACACAGATACGCAGTATTTT.

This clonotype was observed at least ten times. In DNA, the CDR3 is TGCGCCAGCAGCCCGACCTACGAGCAGTACTTC. Its protein product is CASSPTYEQYF. This rearrangement joins TRBV5-1 to TRBJ2-7; no clear D. With 4 bases removed from V and 2 bases from J, the gap between germline ends came to 4 bases. The CDR3 totals 11 residues. Germline V gene sequence: CDR1 SGHRS, CDR2 YFSETQ.